This T cell receptor beta chain is from a study of metastatic and nonmetastatic thyroid tumors. Germline lookup yields CDR1 LNHDA and CDR2 SQIVND (reference sequence). This CDR3 comprises 17 residues. V was clipped by 3 bases and J by 0 bases; unmatched bases: 4. Each patient went into thyroid surgery without having received any treatment. TCRdb ran MiXCR on the PCR reads. The sample records some 28,000 clones, less than 25% being singletons. The chain recombines TRBV19 with TRBJ2-2; 10 bases are a match to TRBD1. The receptor comes from a female donor with papillary thyroid cancer or a benign thyroid nodule (not recorded which). Some clones in this sample may be carry-over from other donors' samples. Sample: blood. The CDR3 DNA reads as TGTGCCAGTAGTATCCGACAGGGGGCCCCGAACACCGGGGAGCTGTTTTTT. This translates into CASSIRQGAPNTGELFF.